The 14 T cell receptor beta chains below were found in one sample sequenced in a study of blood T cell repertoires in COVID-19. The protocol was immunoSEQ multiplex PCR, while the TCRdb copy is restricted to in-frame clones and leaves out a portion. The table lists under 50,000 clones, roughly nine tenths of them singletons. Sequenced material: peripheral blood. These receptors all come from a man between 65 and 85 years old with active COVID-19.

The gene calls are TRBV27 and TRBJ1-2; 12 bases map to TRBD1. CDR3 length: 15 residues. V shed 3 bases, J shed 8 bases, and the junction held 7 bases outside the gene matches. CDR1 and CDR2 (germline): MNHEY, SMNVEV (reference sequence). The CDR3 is CASSFQGTGGPGYTF. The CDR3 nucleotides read TGTGCCAGCAGTTTTCAGGGGACAGGGGGCCCGGGCTACACCTTC.

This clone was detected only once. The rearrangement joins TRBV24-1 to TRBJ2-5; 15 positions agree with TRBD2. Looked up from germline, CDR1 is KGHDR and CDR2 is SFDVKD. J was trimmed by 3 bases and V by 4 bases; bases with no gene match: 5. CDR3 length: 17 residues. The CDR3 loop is CATSDRTSGGAEETQYF. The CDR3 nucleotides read TGTGCCACCAGTGACAGGACTAGCGGGGGGGCTGAAGAGACCCAGTACTTC.

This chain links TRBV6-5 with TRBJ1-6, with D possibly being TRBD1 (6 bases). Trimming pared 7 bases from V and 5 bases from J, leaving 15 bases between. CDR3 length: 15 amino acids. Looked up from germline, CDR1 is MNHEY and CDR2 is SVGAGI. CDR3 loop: CASNLEQGHNSPLHF. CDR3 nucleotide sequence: TGTGCCAGCAACTTAGAACAGGGACATAATTCACCCCTCCACTTT.

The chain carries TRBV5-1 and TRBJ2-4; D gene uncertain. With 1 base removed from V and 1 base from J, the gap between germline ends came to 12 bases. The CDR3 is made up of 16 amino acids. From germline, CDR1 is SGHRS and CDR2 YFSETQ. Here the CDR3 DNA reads TGCGCCAGCAGCTTGTCCACAGCCTCGGCCAAAAACATTCAGTACTTC. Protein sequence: CASSLSTASAKNIQYF.

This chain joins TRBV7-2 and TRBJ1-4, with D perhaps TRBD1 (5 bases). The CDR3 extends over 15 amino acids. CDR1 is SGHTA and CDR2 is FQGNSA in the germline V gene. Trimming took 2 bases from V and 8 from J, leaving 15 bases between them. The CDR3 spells CASSLRGVSPEKLFF. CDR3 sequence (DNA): TGTGCCAGCAGCTTAAGGGGTGTATCCCCAGAAAAACTGTTTTTT.

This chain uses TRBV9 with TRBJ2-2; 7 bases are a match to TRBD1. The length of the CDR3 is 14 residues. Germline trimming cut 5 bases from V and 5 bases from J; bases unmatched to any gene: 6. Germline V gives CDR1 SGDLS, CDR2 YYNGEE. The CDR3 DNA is TGTGCCAGCAGAGAGGGGGCGCAAACCGGGGAGCTGTTTTTT. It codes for CASREGAQTGELFF.

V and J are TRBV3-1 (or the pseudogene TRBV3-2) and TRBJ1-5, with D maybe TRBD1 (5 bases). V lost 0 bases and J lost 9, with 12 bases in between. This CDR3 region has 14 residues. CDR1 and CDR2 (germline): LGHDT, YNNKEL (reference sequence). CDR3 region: CASSQDGRQGPQHF. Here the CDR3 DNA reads TGTGCCAGCAGCCAAGACGGGCGGCAGGGGCCCCAGCATTTT.

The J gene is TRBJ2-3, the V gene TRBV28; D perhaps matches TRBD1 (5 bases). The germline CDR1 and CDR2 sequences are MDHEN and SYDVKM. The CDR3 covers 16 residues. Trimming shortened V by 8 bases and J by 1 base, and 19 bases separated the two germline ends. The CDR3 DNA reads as TGTGCCAGCCTTCCACCTGGGGCCAGGGGCACAGATACGCAGTATTTT. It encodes CASLPPGARGTDTQYF. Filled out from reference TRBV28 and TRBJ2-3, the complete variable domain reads DVKVTQSSRYLVKRTGEKVFLECVQDMDHENMFWYRQDPGLGLRLIYFSYDVKMKEKGDIPEGYSVSREKKERFSLILESASTNQTSMYLCASLPPGARGTDTQYFGPGTRLTVL.

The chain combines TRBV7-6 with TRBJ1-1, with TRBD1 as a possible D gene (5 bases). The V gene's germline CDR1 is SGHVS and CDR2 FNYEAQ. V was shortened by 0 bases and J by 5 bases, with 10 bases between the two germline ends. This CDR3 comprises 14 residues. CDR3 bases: TGTGCCAGCAGCTTAGCGCGGGGGGAAACTGAAGCTTTCTTT. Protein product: CASSLARGETEAFF. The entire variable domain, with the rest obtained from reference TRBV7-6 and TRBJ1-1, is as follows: GAGVSQSPRYKVTKRGQDVALRCDPISGHVSLYWYRQALGQGPEFLTYFNYEAQQDKSGLPNDRFSAERPEGSISTLTIQRTEQRDSAMYRCASSLARGETEAFFGQGTRLTVV.

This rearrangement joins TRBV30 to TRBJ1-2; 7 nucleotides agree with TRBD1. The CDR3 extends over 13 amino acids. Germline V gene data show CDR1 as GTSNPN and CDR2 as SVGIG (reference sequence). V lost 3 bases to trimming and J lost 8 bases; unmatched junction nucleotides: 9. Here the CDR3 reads CAWRGGGSEGYTF. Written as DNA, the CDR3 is TGTGCCTGGAGAGGAGGGGGCTCGGAAGGCTACACCTTC.

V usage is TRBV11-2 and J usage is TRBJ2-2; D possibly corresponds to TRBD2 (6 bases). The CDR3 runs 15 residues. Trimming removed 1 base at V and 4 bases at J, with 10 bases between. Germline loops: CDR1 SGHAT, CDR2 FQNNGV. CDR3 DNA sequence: TGTGCCAGCAGCTTAGCATCGGGGGTCACCGGGGAGCTGTTTTTT. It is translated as CASSLASGVTGELFF.

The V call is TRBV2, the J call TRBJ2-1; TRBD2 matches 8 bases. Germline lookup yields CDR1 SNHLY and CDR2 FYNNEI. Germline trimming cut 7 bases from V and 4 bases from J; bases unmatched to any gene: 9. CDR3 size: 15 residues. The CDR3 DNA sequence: TGTGCCAGCACCGGGGGAGCGGGGGTTTACAATGAGCAGTTCTTC. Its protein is CASTGGAGVYNEQFF.

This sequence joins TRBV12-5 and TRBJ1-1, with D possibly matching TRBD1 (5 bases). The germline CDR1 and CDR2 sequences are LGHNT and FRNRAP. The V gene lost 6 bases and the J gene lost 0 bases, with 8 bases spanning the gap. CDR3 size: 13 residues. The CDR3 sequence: CASGQEMNTEAFF. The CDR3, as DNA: TGTGCTAGTGGACAGGAGATGAACACTGAAGCTTTCTTT.

The CDR3, as DNA: TGTGCCAGCAGCGTAGCTCCGGTGCAGGGAGGGACTGAAAAACTGTTTTTT. Amino acid sequence: CASSVAPVQGGTEKLFF. V usage is TRBV9 and J usage is TRBJ1-4, with D tentatively TRBD1 (5 bases). The CDR3 has 17 residues. The V gene lost 0 bases and the J gene lost 7 bases, with 19 bases spanning the gap. The germline CDR1 and CDR2 sequences are SGDLS and YYNGEE.